Presented here are 5 T cell receptor beta chains from one specimen sequenced in a study of blood T cell repertoires in COVID-19. The table came from immunoSEQ multiplex PCR; TCRdb's copy has only in-frame clones and leaves some out. The sample has about 81,000 clones; approximately 90% are singletons. Material for sequencing was peripheral blood. The origin of the receptors is a man between 65 and 85 years old with active or convalescent COVID-19.

The chain joins TRBV15 to TRBJ2-3; 7 bases are a match to TRBD1. V gave up 1 base and J gave up 0 bases; unmatched junction bases: 4. Germline assignment: CDR1 LNHNV and CDR2 YYDKDF (reference sequence). The CDR3 covers 16 residues. CDR3 DNA: TGTGCCACCAGCAGAGGGACAGGACCTAGCACAGATACGCAGTATTTT. As protein: CATSRGTGPSTDTQYF.

V gene TRBV24-1 combines with J gene TRBJ1-4; no reliable D call. V lost 3 bases to trimming and J lost 10 bases, with 5 bases between them. The CDR3 contains 11 residues. Germline assignment: CDR1 KGHDR and CDR2 SFDVKD. CDR3 DNA: TGTGCCACCAGTGATGGAGTAAAACTGTTTTTT. Translating it yields CATSDGVKLFF.

The rearrangement joins TRBV18 to TRBJ2-5; TRBD1 aligns across 7 bases. This CDR3 is 14 amino acids long. The V segment lost 1 base and the J segment 5 bases; nucleotides outside the gene matches: 4. CDR1 and CDR2 (germline): KGHSH, LQKENI. Here the CDR3 DNA reads TGTGCCAGCTCACCACAGGGGGCCAGGGAGACCCAGTACTTC. Translation gives CASSPQGARETQYF.

The rearrangement uses TRBV7-9 and TRBJ2-7; possibly TRBD1 for D (6 bases). Per germline, CDR1 SEHNR and CDR2 FQNEAQ (reference sequence). Trimming removed 3 bases from V and 1 base from J, with 10 bases in between. This CDR3 contains 14 residues. CDR3 loop: CASSLDRPSYEQYF. DNA for the CDR3: TGTGCCAGCAGCTTGGACAGACCTTCCTACGAGCAGTACTTC.

The chain couples TRBV10-1 to TRBJ2-3; TRBD1 matches at 9 bases. Germline CDR1 is WNHNN and CDR2 is SYGVQD (reference sequence). The V and J ends lost 5 bases and 5 bases, in that order; junction bases with no gene match: 8. The CDR3 totals 15 residues. The CDR3 region is CASSWGTGLGDTQYF. CDR3 sequence (DNA): TGCGCCAGCAGTTGGGGGACAGGGCTTGGAGATACGCAGTATTTT.